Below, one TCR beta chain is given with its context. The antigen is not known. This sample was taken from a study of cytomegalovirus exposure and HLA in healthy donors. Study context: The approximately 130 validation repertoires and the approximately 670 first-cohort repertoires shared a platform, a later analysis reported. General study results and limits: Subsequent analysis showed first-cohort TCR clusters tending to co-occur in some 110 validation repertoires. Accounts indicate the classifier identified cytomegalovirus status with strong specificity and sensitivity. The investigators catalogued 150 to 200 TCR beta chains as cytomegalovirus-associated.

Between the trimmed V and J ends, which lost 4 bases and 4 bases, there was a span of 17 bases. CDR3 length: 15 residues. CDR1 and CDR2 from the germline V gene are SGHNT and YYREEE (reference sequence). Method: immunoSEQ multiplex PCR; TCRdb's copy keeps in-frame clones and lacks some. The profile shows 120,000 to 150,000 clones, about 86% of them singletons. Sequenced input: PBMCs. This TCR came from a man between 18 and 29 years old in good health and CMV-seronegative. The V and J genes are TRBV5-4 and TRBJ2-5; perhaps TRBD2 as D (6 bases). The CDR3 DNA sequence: TGTGCCAGCAGCCCTGAGGAGGGGCTGAGAGAGACCCAGTACTTC. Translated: CASSPEEGLRETQYF.